These 6 T cell receptor beta chains were all obtained from the same sample, sequenced in a study of metastatic and nonmetastatic thyroid tumors. TCRdb re-called clones via MiXCR from the PCR reads. The table includes approximately 31,000 clones, roughly a fifth detected once. All patients were treatment-naive before thyroid surgery. The specimen was blood. These receptors originate from a female donor with papillary thyroid cancer or a benign thyroid nodule (not recorded which). Some clones in this sample may be carry-over from other donors' samples.

The chain joins TRBV7-2 to TRBJ2-7, with 11 bases aligning to TRBD1. In germline, CDR1 is SGHTA, CDR2 FQGNSA. The CDR3 length is 15 residues. The V gene end was trimmed by 3 bases and the J gene end by 3 bases; junction bases not matched to a gene: 4. Here the CDR3 reads CASSFGTGGNYEQYF. In nucleotides, the CDR3 is TGTGCCAGCAGCTTCGGGACAGGGGGAAACTACGAGCAGTACTTC. Together with reference TRBV7-2 and TRBJ2-7, the CDR3 gives the full variable domain: GAGVSQSPSNKVTEKGKDVELRCDPISGHTALYWYRQSLGQGLEFLIYFQGNSAPDKSGLPSDRFSAERTGGSVSTLTIQRTQQEDSAVYLCASSFGTGGNYEQYFGPGTRLTVT.

In its sample, this clone was seen many times. The V and J genes are TRBV10-3 and TRBJ2-7, with 9 bases matching TRBD1. The CDR3 loop spans 15 amino acids. Losses at the gene ends were 4 bases for V and 0 bases for J; bases not matched to a gene: 4. Germline CDR1 and CDR2: ENHRY and SYGVKD. The CDR3 loop reads CAISAGTGSSYEQYF. For the CDR3, the DNA is TGTGCCATCAGTGCCGGGACAGGGAGCTCCTACGAGCAGTACTTC.

This clone was detected a few times. The chain joins TRBV27 to TRBJ1-5; D might be TRBD1 (6 bases). CDR3 length equals 13 residues. CDR1 and CDR2 (germline): MNHEY, SMNVEV (reference sequence). V was shortened by 5 bases and J by 6 bases, with 11 bases between the two germline ends. The CDR3 is CASSVEGGQPQHF. CDR3 sequence (DNA): TGTGCCAGCAGTGTGGAAGGGGGTCAGCCCCAGCATTTT.

The chain carries TRBV11-2 and TRBJ2-7; D is possibly TRBD2 (5 bases). The CDR3 contains 15 residues. Germline CDR1 SGHAT, CDR2 FQNNGV. V lost 5 bases and J lost 2, with 16 bases in between. Written as DNA, the CDR3 is TGTGCCAGCAGCCGCAGCTATCTGGAGGCCTACGAGCAGTACTTC. Translated: CASSRSYLEAYEQYF.

The chain has TRBV5-1 and TRBJ2-5, with D hard to call. The germline V gene encodes CDR1 SGHRS and CDR2 YFSETQ. V dropped 0 bases and J dropped 2 bases, with 5 bases sitting between them. The CDR3 extends over 13 amino acids. This CDR3 is CASSLGPQETQYF. DNA of the CDR3: TGCGCCAGCAGCTTGGGACCTCAAGAGACCCAGTACTTC.

This clone was seen ten or more times. J is TRBJ1-4 and V is TRBV7-9; D unclear. Germline V CDR1 and CDR2: SEHNR, FQNEAQ (reference sequence). V lost 5 bases and J lost 8, with 12 bases in between. The CDR3 totals 13 residues. The DNA of the CDR3 is TGTGCCAGCAGCCGGGGTGTTGGCGAAAAACTGTTTTTT. It codes for CASSRGVGEKLFF.